The entry that follows covers one T cell receptor (beta chain) sequence. Its antigen remains unidentified. V was pared by 5 bases and J by 2 bases, with 13 bases between. Per germline, CDR1 SGHNT and CDR2 YENEEA. This CDR3 contains 16 residues. Profiled with immunoSEQ multiplex PCR; TCRdb holds only in-frame clones, not every one. The table records 150,000 to 200,000 clones, more than 90% of them present only once. The source of the sample is a study of T cell responses to AZD1222 COVID-19 vaccine. Study-level findings and limits: Only a handful of AZD1222 recipients, several in all, had baseline seropositivity.

The clonotype was recovered from an adult who received the MenACWY meningococcal vaccine as a control. The rearrangement uses TRBV11-3 and TRBJ1-6; the D gene is possibly TRBD1 (6 bases). Sample: peripheral blood, taken 28 days after the second dose of the MenACWY control vaccine. The CDR3 reads CASSPGVVAYNSPLHF. For the CDR3, the DNA is TGTGCCAGCAGCCCAGGGGTGGTTGCCTATAATTCACCCCTCCACTTT. Together with reference TRBV11-3 and TRBJ1-6, the CDR3 gives the full variable domain: EAGVVQSPRYKIIEKKQPVAFWCNPISGHNTLYWYLQNLGQGPELLIRYENEEAVDDSQLPKDRFSAERLKGVDSTLKIQPAELGDSAVYLCASSPGVVAYNSPLHFGNGTRLTVT.